These T cell receptor beta chains were read from a single sample in a study of T-cell memory formation after mild COVID-19. Each CDR3 protein is one row after TCRdb ran MiXCR on the 5' RACE reads. The sample contains more than 450,000 distinct CDR3 sequences, approximately 19% of which appear only once. Source material: PBMCs or a T cell subset sorted from them (not recorded which). These receptor sequences come from an adult woman who had mild COVID-19 (a few samples of this study predate the infection). Cell type and time point are not known. The CDR3 runs from the conserved cysteine through the conserved F or W. A D gene is named only where the DNA matches it firmly. The listing skips clone size in some rows; elsewhere it reads once, few, many or a size class.

v_call: TRBV6-1
clone_size: -
d_call: TRBD2
j_call: TRBJ2-7
cdr3_nt: TGTGCCAGCACCAGCAGGGGAGCGGGAGTTCCCGAGCAGTACTTC
cdr3_aa: CASTSRGAGVPEQYF

v_call: TRBV4-1
clone_size: few
d_call: -
j_call: TRBJ2-5
cdr3_nt: TGCGCCAGCAGCCGAGGGCAGGGGCCGTACCAAGAGACCCAGTACTTC
cdr3_aa: CASSRGQGPYQETQYF

v_call: TRBV29-1
clone_size: few
d_call: TRBD1
j_call: TRBJ1-1
cdr3_nt: TGCAGCGTTTCAGGGGGCTACCGGAACACTGAAGCTTTCTTT
cdr3_aa: CSVSGGYRNTEAFF

v_call: TRBV5-1
clone_size: -
d_call: TRBD2
j_call: TRBJ2-3
cdr3_nt: TGCGCCAGCAGCTTGGTACCAGCGGGGGGCGCAGATACGCAGTATTTT
cdr3_aa: CASSLVPAGGADTQYF

v_call: TRBV7-9
clone_size: -
d_call: -
j_call: TRBJ2-1
cdr3_nt: TGTGCCAGCACCCGTACGGGAGAGCAGTTCTTC
cdr3_aa: CASTRTGEQFF

v_call: TRBV5-5
clone_size: -
d_call: TRBD1
j_call: TRBJ2-2
cdr3_nt: TGTGCCAGCAGCTTGGGACAGGGGGCTTTCGGGGAGCTGTTTTTT
cdr3_aa: CASSLGQGAFGELFF

v_call: TRBV21-1
clone_size: few
d_call: -
j_call: TRBJ2-4
cdr3_nt: TGTGCCACCGAAAAGGGACTAGCGGGGGTAGCCAAAAACATTCAGTACTTC
cdr3_aa: CATEKGLAGVAKNIQYF

v_call: TRBV7-9
clone_size: many
d_call: -
j_call: TRBJ2-5
cdr3_nt: TGTGCCAGCAGCTTATATCCCGGACGGTACCAAGAGACCCAGTACTTC
cdr3_aa: CASSLYPGRYQETQYF

v_call: TRBV4-2
clone_size: many
d_call: TRBD2
j_call: TRBJ2-7
cdr3_nt: TGTGCCAGCAGCCAGAGGGCCTCCGGTGCGGGAGGGCCGGGGGAGCAGTACTTC
cdr3_aa: CASSQRASGAGGPGEQYF

v_call: TRBV6-6
clone_size: few
d_call: TRBD2
j_call: TRBJ2-7
cdr3_nt: TGTGCCAGCACCTCATGGGGCCGAACAGGGGGCACTAGCGGGAGATCGTGGGAGCAGTACTTC
cdr3_aa: CASTSWGRTGGTSGRSWEQYF

v_call: TRBV2
clone_size: -
d_call: -
j_call: TRBJ1-1
cdr3_nt: TGTGCCAGCAGGGGGGACGGCGGGGTCGGCACTGAAGCTTTCTTT
cdr3_aa: CASRGDGGVGTEAFF

v_call: TRBV13
clone_size: -
d_call: -
j_call: TRBJ2-7
cdr3_nt: TGTGCCAGCAGCTTAGTCACGGAAAGCTCCTACGAGCAGTACTTC
cdr3_aa: CASSLVTESSYEQYF

v_call: TRBV4-3
clone_size: few
d_call: TRBD1
j_call: TRBJ2-7
cdr3_nt: TGCGCCAGCAGCCAAGTAGGGACAGGACTAAACTACGAGCAGTACTTC
cdr3_aa: CASSQVGTGLNYEQYF

v_call: TRBV20-1
clone_size: -
d_call: -
j_call: TRBJ1-3
cdr3_nt: TGCAGTGCTACGGTGGGGTACACCATATATTTT
cdr3_aa: CSATVGYTIYF

v_call: TRBV20-1
clone_size: -
d_call: TRBD1
j_call: TRBJ2-5
cdr3_nt: TGCAGTGCCAGACAGGGGATCGAGACCCAGTACTTC
cdr3_aa: CSARQGIETQYF

v_call: TRBV19
clone_size: -
d_call: TRBD2
j_call: TRBJ2-7
cdr3_nt: TGTGCCAGTAGGCTAGCGGGGACCTACGAGCAGTACTTC
cdr3_aa: CASRLAGTYEQYF